This T cell receptor (beta chain) was retrieved from a study of T-cell memory formation after mild COVID-19. Germline V gene data show CDR1 as LGHNA and CDR2 as YNFKEQ. The CDR3 consists of 18 residues. With 0 bases removed from V and 3 bases from J, the gap between germline ends came to 19 bases. Broader study findings: Balance between CD4 and CD8 was seen in clones contracting day 15 to 85, and a CD4+ lean was seen in later expanders.

5'RACE with constant-segment primers built TCRalpha and TCRbeta cDNA libraries with UMIs. TCRdb fed the 5' RACE reads into MiXCR, producing one record per CDR3 protein. The sample holds about 560,000 distinct CDR3 sequences, roughly 17% seen once. Only a few counts were recorded for this clonotype. Its antigen is not identified. V is TRBV4-2 and J is TRBJ2-3; D is unresolved. The sequence was collected from an adult woman who had mild COVID-19 (a few samples of this study predate the infection). Cell type and time point are not known. The sequencing input was PBMCs or a T cell subset sorted from them (not recorded which). The CDR3 sequence is CASSQDLRPGRRTDTQYF. CDR3 coding DNA: TGTGCCAGCAGCCAAGATTTGAGGCCGGGCCGGCGGACAGATACGCAGTATTTT.